Only a few counts were recorded for the clone carrying this T cell receptor beta chain. Germline CDR1 and CDR2: MGHDK and SYGVNS. The CDR3 totals 16 residues. V was cut by 2 bases and J by 2 bases, with 12 bases left in between. The sample originates from a study of regulatory T cells in long-lasting Graves disease. Background on the study: Over-5-year antithyroid drug use with positive TSH receptor antibodies defined persistent Graves' disease in the study.

The time point was: persistent/refractory GD, antithyroid drugs over 5 years with positive TRAb. PBMC RNA was the source of the TCR library. The patient group derived from an endocrinology department in Xi'an, China. Arm-PCR of CDR3 regions and iRepertoire HTBI primers were used to build TCR beta libraries. TCRdb re-called the multiplex PCR reads with MiXCR, one entry per CDR3 protein. The data show 300,000 or so distinct CDR3 sequences, with 15% to 20% seen just once and over 25% held by the top ten. This chain joins TRBV25-1 and TRBJ1-4; tentative D call: TRBD1 (5 bases). The specimen comprised peripheral blood mononuclear cells (PBMCs), sampled when the disease was refractory, from a patient treated with antithyroid drugs. The sequence derives from a female donor with Graves disease. The CDR3 DNA is TGTGCCAGCAGTGAAAATGCAGGGCATACTAATGAAAAACTGTTTTTT. Residues: CASSENAGHTNEKLFF.